The clone carrying this TCR beta chain has just a few counts. The V end was cut by 5 bases, the J end by 7 bases, with 11 bases between. The CDR3 runs 12 residues. Looked up from germline, CDR1 is SEHNR and CDR2 is FQNEAQ (reference sequence). Stated time point: before trial treatment. The data stem from a study of low-dose radiotherapy and immunotherapy resistance in tumors. Looking at the study overall: Intravenous cyclophosphamide 200 mg/m2 was given every two weeks, one day before radiation and immunotherapy.

With TRAV- and TRBV-specific primers, first-strand cDNA was made, covering the alpha and beta chains. For amplifying TCRs, the PCR ran for approximately 18 cycles with Phusion, which was used together with a constant-region primer and the adapter on the V primers. TCRdb reprocessed the reads with MiXCR, giving one entry per CDR3 protein. The sample has over 65,000 distinct CDR3 sequences, roughly a sixth seen once. The chain carries TRBV7-9 and TRBJ2-5, with D possibly being TRBD1 (6 bases). This TCR was recovered from a male donor with prostate cancer. This material consisted of PBMCs, taken before treatment. CDR3 amino acids: CASSKGDGTQYF. In nucleotides, the CDR3 is TGTGCCAGCAGCAAGGGGGACGGGACCCAGTACTTC.